Below are 11 T cell receptor beta chains sequenced from a single sample in a study of glioma-infiltrating T cells after dendritic cell vaccination. Repertoires were generated with immunoSEQ multiplex PCR, while TCRdb's copy carries only in-frame clones and drops some. The table shows fewer than 85,000 clones, with roughly 84% occurring only once. Described time point: after dendritic cell vaccination, including at tumor progression/relapse. This material consisted of blood, taken after dendritic cell vaccination. These receptors were obtained from a human donor with glioblastoma.

This clone was seen more than once but under ten times. The sample has other DNA sequences that encode this CDR3 too. In nucleotides, the CDR3 is TGTGCCAGCAGCTTCGGAGGCTCCTACAATGAGCAGTTCTTC. It encodes CASSFGGSYNEQFF. The chain has TRBV7-6 and TRBJ2-1, with D possibly matching TRBD2 (5 bases). The germline V gene encodes CDR1 SGHVS and CDR2 FNYEAQ. The V gene lost 3 bases and the J gene lost 0 bases, with 6 bases spanning the gap. The CDR3 totals 14 residues.

The chain has TRBV28 and TRBJ2-7, with D perhaps matching TRBD2 (6 bases). Germline values: CDR1 MDHEN, CDR2 SYDVKM. Trimming removed 5 bases from V and 2 bases from J, with 19 bases in between. This CDR3 region has 16 residues. For the CDR3, the DNA is TGTGCCAGCAGTCTGGGGCGGGGCACTATTGCCTACGAGCAGTACTTC. Protein: CASSLGRGTIAYEQYF.

This chain uses TRBV6-5 with TRBJ2-1; 8 bases map to TRBD2. Germline trimming cut 5 bases from V and 5 bases from J; bases unmatched to any gene: 8. Looked up from germline, CDR1 is MNHEY and CDR2 is SVGAGI. The CDR3 consists of 15 residues. The CDR3: CASSTLAGGHNEQFF. The CDR3 region has the DNA TGTGCCAGCAGTACCTTGGCGGGGGGCCACAATGAGCAGTTCTTC.

The rearrangement uses TRBV10-2 and TRBJ2-1, with 14 bases matching TRBD2. After removal of 0 bases from V and 9 bases from J, the junction contained 7 bases not matched to a gene. In germline, CDR1 is WSHSY, CDR2 SAAADI. The CDR3 runs 17 residues. This chain's CDR3 is CASSESRTSGRYGEQFF. The CDR3 DNA reads TGCGCCAGCAGTGAGTCCAGGACTAGCGGGAGGTACGGTGAGCAGTTCTTC.

Points on this clone: This specimen includes other DNA sequences encoding the same CDR3. The gene calls are TRBV5-1 and TRBJ2-3; TRBD2 is a possible D gene (5 bases). The CDR3 loop spans 13 amino acids. CDR1 is SGHRS and CDR2 is YFSETQ in the germline V gene. V was trimmed by 0 bases and J by 3 bases, leaving 5 bases between them. Here the CDR3 DNA reads TGCGCCAGCAGCTTGGGAGGGACAGATACGCAGTATTTT. Translated, it gives CASSLGGTDTQYF.

This chain joins TRBV7-2 and TRBJ1-5, with TRBD1 matching over 7 bases. Germline values: CDR1 SGHTA, CDR2 FQGNSA. The CDR3 spans 15 residues. The V segment lost 7 bases and the J segment 1 base; nucleotides outside the gene matches: 7. CDR3 residues: CASTFSTGSNQPQHF. The CDR3 DNA is TGTGCCAGCACCTTTTCGACAGGGAGCAATCAGCCCCAGCATTTT.

The chain carries TRBV19 and TRBJ1-2; a possible D gene is TRBD1 (6 bases). Germline values: CDR1 LNHDA, CDR2 SQIVND (reference sequence). The ends were cut back, 6 bases at V and 0 bases at J, with 14 bases in the middle. The CDR3 has 15 residues. The CDR3, as DNA: TGTGCCAGTAGAATACAGGGCGTATCTAACTATGGCTACACCTTC. It specifies CASRIQGVSNYGYTF.

V gene TRBV11-2 combines with J gene TRBJ2-5; D might be TRBD1 (6 bases). Trimming took off 0 bases at V and 2 bases at J, with 13 bases between the two ends. CDR3 length: 16 amino acids. Germline CDR1 reads SGHAT; CDR2 reads FQNNGV. The CDR3 loop is CASSLDFRTAQETQYF. Written as DNA, the CDR3 is TGTGCCAGCAGCTTAGATTTTCGGACAGCACAAGAGACCCAGTACTTC. The variable domain in full, with the rest retrieved from reference TRBV11-2 and TRBJ2-5, is EAGVAQSPRYKIIEKRQSVAFWCNPISGHATLYWYQQILGQGPKLLIQFQNNGVVDDSQLPKDRFSAERLKGVDSTLKIQPAKLEDSAVYLCASSLDFRTAQETQYFGPGTRLLVL.

This clone has just a few counts. The chain has TRBV19 and TRBJ1-5; D might be TRBD1 (5 bases). The V gene lost 6 bases and the J gene lost 2 bases, with 8 bases spanning the gap. The CDR3 extends over 13 amino acids. In germline, CDR1 is LNHDA, CDR2 SQIVND (reference sequence). The CDR3 DNA follows: TGTGCCAGTAGCGGGGGGGGCAATCAGCCCCAGCATTTT. This sequence encodes CASSGGGNQPQHF.

This chain connects TRBV6-4 to TRBJ2-3; D remains unclear. Trimming cost V 4 bases and J 2 bases, with 10 bases left between them. The germline V gene encodes CDR1 MRHNA and CDR2 SNTAGT. This CDR3 has 14 amino acids. CDR3 nucleotide sequence: TGTGCCAGCAGTGTACGAGATTCCACAGATACGCAGTATTTT. Translation: CASSVRDSTDTQYF.

The chain combines TRBV30 with TRBJ2-1; a possible D gene is TRBD1 (6 bases). Germline V lookup: CDR1 GTSNPN, CDR2 SVGIG (reference sequence). This CDR3 contains 13 residues. With 2 bases removed from V and 12 bases from J, the gap between germline ends came to 17 bases. DNA of the CDR3: TGTGCCTGGAGTTCGCTCAGGGGCTTGGTGCAGTTCTTC. This translates into CAWSSLRGLVQFF.